This TCR beta chain was captured by sequencing in a study of blood T cells in healthy people across ages. Study-wide points: Not knowing donor CMV status may have confounded expanded clonotype changes. Total diversity from one million sequenced T cells was likely underestimated.

Next came a second PCR, run for about 7 to 12 cycles, which used a sample-barcoded 5' primer along with a J-beta primer mix. TCRdb processed the 5' RACE reads anew with MiXCR; each CDR3 protein has one entry. The sample has more than 500,000 distinct CDR3 sequences, roughly a quarter seen once; the top ten hold approximately 3.6%. Healthy Russian Caucasian donors spanned ages about 6 to 90 years. This clonotype has more than one count but fewer than ten. Its antigen is unknown. The J segment lost 3 bases and the V segment lost 7 bases, leaving 8 bases of the junction unmatched. The CDR3 has 15 residues. Per germline, CDR1 WSHSY and CDR2 SAAADI. These same records also appear under a second study, on T cells of mothers and their children. From that second work: Three healthy Caucasian mothers and their six children donated.

The chain is built from TRBV10-2 and TRBJ2-3; TRBD1 agrees at 9 bases. The sequence came from a boy aged 2 to 10 in good health. The specimen was blood. As DNA, the CDR3 is TGCGCCAGCATCAGGTGGGACAGGGAGACAGATACGCAGTATTTT. This codes for CASIRWDRETDTQYF.